A single sample is the source of the 13 T cell receptor beta chains below, sequenced in a study of cytomegalovirus exposure and HLA in healthy donors. Vbeta (60) and Jbeta (13) primers were used in the PCR. Sequenced by immunoSEQ multiplex PCR; TCRdb stores in-frame clones only, minus some. The sample comprises around 150,000 clones, almost 80% of which are singletons, and 1.7% rests with the top ten. Sequencing was carried out using PBMCs. These receptors originate from a woman aged 25 to 39 in good health and CMV-seronegative.

This clone was seen more than once but under ten times. This chain connects TRBV7-9 to TRBJ1-2; the D gene is possibly TRBD1 (6 bases). There are 14 residues in the CDR3. V lost 5 bases and J 1 base, leaving 11 bases between the germline ends. Per the germline V gene, CDR1 is SEHNR and CDR2 is FQNEAQ (reference sequence). CDR3 sequence (DNA): TGTGCCAGCAGCACGACAGGTTTTAACTATGGCTACACCTTC. Translation gives CASSTTGFNYGYTF. Filled out from reference TRBV7-9 and TRBJ1-2, the complete variable domain reads DTGVSQNPRHKITKRGQNVTFRCDPISEHNRLYWYRQTLGQGPEFLTYFQNEAQLEKSRLLSDRFSAERPKGSFSTLEIQRTEQGDSAMYLCASSTTGFNYGYTFGSGTRLTVV.

V gene TRBV7-2 combines with J gene TRBJ2-3; 9 bases are shared with TRBD2. CDR3 length: 15 residues. Germline values: CDR1 SGHTA, CDR2 FQGNSA. V lost 0 bases, J lost 5 bases, and 3 bases stayed unmatched. In DNA, the CDR3 is TGTGCCAGCAGCTTAGCGCTAGCGGGGATAGATACGCAGTATTTT. This codes for CASSLALAGIDTQYF.

The V and J genes are TRBV4-1 and TRBJ1-4; 7 positions match TRBD1. V lost 2 bases and J lost 5; bases outside the gene matches: 8. The CDR3 loop spans 16 amino acids. Germline-derived CDR1 and CDR2 are MGHRA and YSYEKL. For the CDR3, the DNA is TGCGCCAGCAGCCAAACAACCGGGACAGTCAATGAAAAACTGTTTTTT. It specifies CASSQTTGTVNEKLFF.

The chain recombines TRBV2 with TRBJ2-1; 12 bases fit TRBD2. Looked up from germline, CDR1 is SNHLY and CDR2 is FYNNEI. The V and J ends lost 1 base and 6 bases, in that order; junction bases with no gene match: 1. CDR3 length: 15 residues. CDR3 in DNA: TGTGCCAGCAGTGAAGTACTAGCGGGGGGCAATGAGCAGTTCTTC. It translates to CASSEVLAGGNEQFF.

J is TRBJ2-7 and V is TRBV9, with 8 bases aligning to TRBD2. This CDR3 has 16 amino acids. The germline V gene has CDR1 SGDLS and CDR2 YYNGEE. V was clipped by 0 bases and J by 7 bases; unmatched bases: 12. Here the CDR3 reads CASSVGVAGRPGEQYF. In DNA, the CDR3 is TGTGCCAGCAGCGTAGGGGTAGCGGGACGGCCTGGGGAGCAGTACTTC.

This clone has just a few counts. This chain uses TRBV6-1 with TRBJ2-7; 7 nucleotides match TRBD1. Germline trimming cut 7 bases from V and 2 bases from J; bases unmatched to any gene: 11. This CDR3 is built from 15 residues. Germline V gene lookup returns CDR1 MNHNS and CDR2 SASEGT. The CDR3, as DNA: TGTGCCAGCAAGCTCTGGGACAGTCTAACCTACGAGCAGTACTTC. Translating gives CASKLWDSLTYEQYF.

This chain links TRBV29-1 with TRBJ2-1, with TRBD2 matching 11 bases. CDR3 length equals 17 residues. Germline V gene data show CDR1 as SQVTM and CDR2 as ANQGSEA. Trimming removed 4 bases from V and 7 bases from J; junction bases left unmatched: 15. This CDR3 reads CSVVVRLAGLSRNEQFF. The DNA for the CDR3 is TGCAGCGTTGTGGTTCGACTAGCGGGGCTGTCGAGGAATGAGCAGTTCTTC.

In this sample, this clone turned up a few times. The DNA of the CDR3 is TGTGCCAGCAGTGGACAGGGTCTAAGGTCCTCCTACAATGAGCAGTTCTTC. Its protein product is CASSGQGLRSSYNEQFF. The chain employs TRBV7-8 and TRBJ2-1; 8 bases agree with TRBD1. V was pared by 6 bases and J by 0 bases, with 10 bases of the junction left unmatched. The CDR3 has 17 amino acids. Germline CDR1 and CDR2: SGHVS and FQNEAQ.

The chain uses TRBV30 and TRBJ1-5; unclear D gene. Trimming took off 4 bases at V and 0 bases at J, with 16 bases between the two ends. Germline assignment: CDR1 GTSNPN and CDR2 SVGIG (reference sequence). The CDR3 extends over 16 amino acids. The chain's CDR3 is CAWTSGGQNSNQPQHF. DNA for the CDR3: TGTGCCTGGACCTCTGGTGGGCAAAATAGCAATCAGCCCCAGCATTTT.

To note about this clone: Other DNA sequences in the sample encode the same CDR3. V and J are TRBV5-4 and TRBJ1-1; D remains unclear. The CDR3 contains 13 residues. Germline V gene sequence: CDR1 SGHNT, CDR2 YYREEE (reference sequence). Trimming left V 1 base short and J 1 base short, with 5 bases between. The CDR3 coding sequence is TGTGCCAGCAGCTTGACGGGGAACACTGAAGCTTTCTTT. Its protein is CASSLTGNTEAFF.

The chain combines TRBV6-1 with TRBJ2-7, with 12 bases aligning to TRBD2. With V trimmed by 2 bases and J by 5 bases, 7 bases remained unmatched. Germline values: CDR1 MNHNS, CDR2 SASEGT. CDR3 length: 16 amino acids. The CDR3 spells CASSERKRTSGDEQYF. For the CDR3, the DNA is TGTGCCAGCAGTGAAAGGAAGAGGACTAGCGGGGACGAGCAGTACTTC.

Worth noting for this clone: Other nucleotide sequences in the sample specify the same CDR3. The chain links TRBV5-1 to TRBJ1-1, with D possibly TRBD1 on 5 matching bases. The CDR3 contains 14 residues. The V end was cut by 4 bases, the J end by 0 bases, with 10 bases between. Germline lookup yields CDR1 SGHRS and CDR2 YFSETQ. The CDR3 loop reads CASSLGTVNTEAFF. The CDR3 nucleotides read TGCGCCAGCAGCCTCGGGACTGTGAACACTGAAGCTTTCTTT.

J is TRBJ1-5 and V is TRBV6-1; D uncertain. The length of the CDR3 is 12 residues. Trimming pared 7 bases from V and 6 bases from J, leaving 10 bases between. The V gene's germline CDR1 is MNHNS and CDR2 SASEGT. This CDR3 is CASKVSGQPQHF. The CDR3 DNA is TGTGCCAGCAAAGTCTCGGGTCAGCCCCAGCATTTT.